This TCR beta chain comes out of a study of cytomegalovirus exposure and HLA in healthy donors. With 60 Vbeta and 13 Jbeta primers, the PCR was carried out. The data were produced by immunoSEQ multiplex PCR, yet TCRdb's version contains in-frame clones alone and is incomplete. The data contain 130,000 to 150,000 clones, roughly three quarters of them singletons. From germline, CDR1 is LGHNT and CDR2 FRNRAP. V dropped 5 bases and J dropped 10; count of bases not matched to a gene: 3. CDR3 size: 12 residues. This clone was seen a few times. V is TRBV12-5 and J is TRBJ1-1; 11 bases fit TRBD1. The sequence derives from a female donor in good health and CMV-seronegative. Material: PBMCs. The CDR3 nucleotides read TGTGCTAGTGGTCAGGGGACAGGGGGAGCTTTCTTT. This codes for CASGQGTGGAFF.